What follows are 11 T cell receptor beta chains derived from one specimen sequenced in a study of T cells after yellow fever vaccination (dated by TCRdb to the late 2010s). In the paper's terms, the treatment or condition label means: live attenuated yellow fever vaccine strain. Library creation used 5' RACE. Sequenced on an Illumina HiSeq 2500. TCRdb reworked the public reads: Q25 trimming with fastp, MiXCR clone assembly, productive beta chains retained. Rows matching on CDR3 protein sequence are summarized as one entry with the most common DNA and genes. Recorded for this sample are some 500,000 distinct CDR3 sequences; 13% of them occurred a single time. About 14% of the sample is held by the ten biggest clonotypes. The starting material was PBMCs, obtained on the day of the yellow fever booster vaccination. The receptors come from a young man who received the YFV17D yellow fever vaccine.

At least ten counts were recorded for this clonotype. J is TRBJ2-3 and V is TRBV20-1, with a possible D match to TRBD2 (5 bases). Trimming cost V 0 bases and J 6 bases, with 16 bases left between them. Germline-derived CDR1 and CDR2 are DFQATT and SNEGSKA (reference sequence). This CDR3 is built from 15 residues. The CDR3 sequence: CSARDLRDWEDTQYF. The CDR3 DNA follows: TGCAGTGCTAGAGATCTGAGGGATTGGGAGGATACGCAGTATTTT.

This clonotype was observed at least ten times. The rearrangement links TRBV29-1 to TRBJ1-5; D ambiguous. CDR3 length equals 14 residues. CDR1 is SQVTM, CDR2 ANQGSEA, per germline. The ends were cut back, 7 bases at V and 1 base at J, with 14 bases in the middle. CDR3 nucleotide sequence: TGCAGCGAAGCCACGGGAGGGAGCAATCAGCCCCAGCATTTT. This codes for CSEATGGSNQPQHF.

The chain carries TRBV6-6 and TRBJ1-3; D is ambiguous. The CDR3 contains 13 residues. CDR1 and CDR2 (germline): MNHNY, SVGAGI (reference sequence). Trimming stripped 7 bases from V and 0 bases from J, with 7 bases between. In DNA form, the CDR3 reads TGTGCCAGCAACGGGAACTCTGGAAACACCATATATTTT. Its protein product is CASNGNSGNTIYF.

For the CDR3, the DNA is TGCGCCAGCAGCTTGCTTAATCAGGAGCGGGAGACCCAGTACTTC. This translates into CASSLLNQERETQYF. The chain links TRBV5-1 to TRBJ2-5, with a tentative D call TRBD2 (5 bases). The length of the CDR3 is 15 residues. V dropped 1 base and J dropped 5 bases, with 15 bases sitting between them. Germline values: CDR1 SGHRS, CDR2 YFSETQ.

V gene TRBV2 combines with J gene TRBJ2-1, with unresolved D. The CDR3 sequence is 13 residues long. V lost 6 bases to trimming and J lost 6 bases, with 12 bases between them. CDR1 and CDR2 from the germline V gene are SNHLY and FYNNEI. The CDR3 sequence: CASRQRTGNEQFF. The CDR3 DNA follows: TGTGCCAGCAGACAAAGGACGGGCAATGAGCAGTTCTTC. Variable domain in full (rest from reference TRBV2 and TRBJ2-1): EPEVTQTPSHQVTQMGQEVILRCVPISNHLYFYWYRQILGQKVEFLVSFYNNEISEKSEIFDDQFSVERPDGSNFTLKIRSTKLEDSAMYFCASRQRTGNEQFFGPGTRLTVL.

This chain connects TRBV20-1 to TRBJ2-4, with D tentatively TRBD2 (6 bases). V dropped 6 bases and J dropped 2 bases, with 11 bases sitting between them. The CDR3 is 13 amino acids. Germline CDR1 and CDR2: DFQATT and SNEGSKA (reference sequence). The CDR3 region is CSAARGSKNIQYF. The CDR3 DNA reads as TGCAGTGCCGCCCGGGGGTCCAAAAACATTCAGTACTTC.

This chain uses TRBV3-1 with TRBJ2-1; D is possibly TRBD1 (5 bases). The germline gives CDR1 LGHDT, CDR2 YNNKEL (reference sequence). The CDR3 runs 13 residues. V lost 5 bases and J lost 7, with 12 bases in between. CDR3 DNA: TGTGCCAGCAGCTTAGTCAGGGTAAATGAGCAGTTCTTC. Translating gives CASSLVRVNEQFF.

The gene calls are TRBV20-1 and TRBJ2-1; D call uncertain. Germline CDR1 reads DFQATT; CDR2 reads SNEGSKA (reference sequence). Trimming removed 3 bases from V and 0 bases from J, with 9 bases in between. The CDR3 runs to 14 residues. The CDR3 DNA sequence: TGCAGTGCTAGTGGGCAGTACTCCTACAATGAGCAGTTCTTC. It is translated as CSASGQYSYNEQFF.

The chain links TRBV5-5 to TRBJ2-1, with no clear D. Germline V gene data show CDR1 as SGHKS and CDR2 as YYEKEE (reference sequence). V lost 4 bases and J 4 bases, leaving 9 bases between the germline ends. There are 13 residues in the CDR3. The CDR3 sequence is CASSHSSYNEQFF. As DNA, the CDR3 is TGTGCCAGCAGCCACAGCAGTTACAATGAGCAGTTCTTC.

This clonotype was observed a few times. The rearrangement joins TRBV12-3 or TRBV12-4 to TRBJ2-1; a possible D gene is TRBD1 (6 bases). The CDR3 is 16 residues long. Trimming took off 3 bases at V and 7 bases at J, with 19 bases between the two ends. The CDR3 region is CASSFSIQGPRNEQFF. The DNA for the CDR3 is TGTGCCAGCAGTTTCTCCATACAGGGCCCTCGGAATGAGCAGTTCTTC.

This chain links TRBV6-1 with TRBJ2-2, with D possibly being TRBD1 or TRBD2 (5 bases each). Germline loops: CDR1 MNHNS, CDR2 SASEGT. V lost 9 bases and J lost 4, with 18 bases in between. The CDR3 length is 15 residues. This CDR3 is CASRWDGTLTGELFF. DNA of the CDR3: TGTGCCAGTCGGTGGGATGGGACCCTCACCGGGGAGCTGTTTTTT.